The 31 T cell receptor beta chains below were found in one sample sequenced in a study of shared clonotypes between healthy human individuals. Some clones are missing from TCRdb's copy, which holds only in-frame ones; the method was immunoSEQ multiplex PCR. Among approximately 2.5 million clones listed, around nine tenths were seen once. Sequenced: naive CD4+ T cells sorted from blood. Subset denoted: CD45RA+ positively selected. The source is a man younger than 35 in good health.

Worth noting for this clone: Additional DNA sequences in this sample encode the identical CDR3. The rearrangement joins TRBV7-3 to TRBJ2-1; D is unclear. CDR3 length: 12 amino acids. The V and J ends lost 1 base and 3 bases respectively, with 1 base between them. The germline V gene has CDR1 SGHTA and CDR2 FQGTGA. The CDR3 coding sequence is TGTGCCAGCAGCTTAAACTACAATGAGCAGTTCTTC. Its protein is CASSLNYNEQFF.

This chain links TRBV4-1 with TRBJ1-5; a weak D match, TRBD1 (6 bases). Trimming removed 0 bases from V and 6 bases from J, with 18 bases in between. The CDR3 runs 17 residues. Looked up from germline, CDR1 is MGHRA and CDR2 is YSYEKL. In DNA form, the CDR3 reads TGCGCCAGCAGCCAAGAGCCGGGCGGGGGCAAGGGTCAGCCCCAGCATTTT. As protein: CASSQEPGGGKGQPQHF.

This chain connects TRBV5-1 to TRBJ1-2; no firm D call. Trimming left V 0 bases short and J 0 bases short, with 9 bases between. CDR1 SGHRS and CDR2 YFSETQ come from the germline V gene. The CDR3 extends over 15 amino acids. CDR3 sequence: CASSLGSLANYGYTF. The CDR3 region has the DNA TGCGCCAGCAGCTTGGGCAGTCTAGCTAACTATGGCTACACCTTC.

The genes are TRBV7-2 and TRBJ2-5; the D gene is possibly TRBD2 (7 bases). Germline V gene data show CDR1 as SGHTA and CDR2 as FQGNSA. V shed 2 bases and J shed 9 bases, with 13 bases lying between them. The CDR3 contains 13 residues. The CDR3 spells CASSLPGGRAQYF. CDR3 coding DNA: TGTGCCAGCAGCTTACCGGGGGGCAGAGCCCAGTACTTC.

This chain links TRBV29-1 with TRBJ2-7; D unresolved. CDR1 and CDR2 from the germline V gene are SQVTM and ANQGSEA. Trimming took 3 bases from V and 5 from J, leaving 11 bases between them. The CDR3 runs to 12 residues. The CDR3 region has the DNA TGCAGCGTTGATACTTCGGCCGACGAGCAGTACTTC. This gives the protein CSVDTSADEQYF.

Regarding this clone: Other DNA sequences in this sample translate to the same CDR3. This chain joins TRBV18 and TRBJ2-7; tentatively, D is TRBD1 (5 bases). The germline gives CDR1 KGHSH, CDR2 LQKENI. This CDR3 is built from 15 residues. V was trimmed by 2 bases and J by 0 bases, leaving 11 bases between them. The CDR3 loop is CASSPRQGSSYEQYF. The CDR3 DNA follows: TGTGCCAGCTCACCAAGGCAGGGAAGCTCCTACGAGCAGTACTTC.

The chain carries TRBV7-2 and TRBJ1-6; D not resolved. Trimming left V 1 base short and J 0 bases short, with 7 bases between. The CDR3 totals 16 residues. Per germline, CDR1 SGHTA and CDR2 FQGNSA. CDR3 residues: CASSLEGSSYNSPLHF. CDR3 nucleotide sequence: TGTGCCAGCAGCTTAGAGGGCAGCTCCTATAATTCACCCCTCCACTTT.

This chain uses TRBV6-1 with TRBJ1-2, with no clear D. The CDR3 is made up of 14 amino acids. Germline loops: CDR1 MNHNS, CDR2 SASEGT. V lost 3 bases and J lost 1, with 9 bases in between. Here the CDR3 reads CASSDLQFNYGYTF. CDR3 sequence (DNA): TGTGCCAGCAGTGATTTACAGTTTAACTATGGCTACACCTTC.

The CDR3 loop is CASSLYPLTSGPPYEQYF. CDR3 nucleotides: TGTGCCAGCAGCCTCTACCCACTGACTAGCGGTCCCCCCTACGAGCAGTACTTC. The chain links TRBV7-3 to TRBJ2-7; 9 nucleotides match TRBD2. Trimming cost V 5 bases and J 2 bases; bases outside gene matches: 16. This CDR3 region has 18 residues. CDR1 is SGHTA, CDR2 FQGTGA, per germline.

Of note for this clone: Additional DNA sequences in this sample encode the identical CDR3. The chain employs TRBV2 and TRBJ2-1; D gene uncertain. The germline CDR1 and CDR2 sequences are SNHLY and FYNNEI. Trimming cost V 6 bases and J 7 bases, with 7 bases left between them. The CDR3 has 11 residues. CDR3 DNA: TGTGCCAGCAGCCAAATTAATGAGCAGTTCTTC. Amino acid sequence: CASSQINEQFF.

The V gene is TRBV2, the J gene TRBJ1-3; D is unresolved. Deletions cut 6 bases from V and 0 bases from J, with 12 bases between. Germline V gives CDR1 SNHLY, CDR2 FYNNEI. The CDR3 covers 15 residues. The CDR3 DNA is TGTGCCAGCAGCGTGACGGAAAGCTCTGGAAACACCATATATTTT. Translated: CASSVTESSGNTIYF.

The genes are TRBV5-1 and TRBJ2-7; D not resolved. The CDR3 consists of 15 residues. Germline V CDR1 and CDR2: SGHRS, YFSETQ. Between the trimmed V and J ends, which lost 0 bases and 6 bases, there was a span of 16 bases. The CDR3 DNA reads TGCGCCAGCAGCTTGGAGTCAGGCCTTTTCGGCGAGCAGTACTTC. Translating it yields CASSLESGLFGEQYF.

The gene calls are TRBV6-4 and TRBJ1-2; the match to TRBD1 covers 11 bases. The CDR3 extends over 15 amino acids. V lost 10 bases and J lost 4; bases outside the gene matches: 11. Germline V gene sequence: CDR1 MRHNA, CDR2 SNTAGT. The DNA of the CDR3 is TGTGCCACCCCGGGACAGGGGGTCCCGCCCTATGGCTACACCTTC. Translating it yields CATPGQGVPPYGYTF.

In its sample, this clone was seen once. Other DNA sequences in this specimen translate into the identical CDR3. The chain employs TRBV7-9 and TRBJ1-4; D uncertain. V was shortened by 0 bases and J by 7 bases, with 3 bases between the two germline ends. The CDR3 has 12 amino acids. Germline V gene lookup returns CDR1 SEHNR and CDR2 FQNEAQ (reference sequence). The CDR3 bases are TGTGCCAGCAGCTTAGCTTCTGAAAAACTGTTTTTT. Translation gives CASSLASEKLFF.

V and J are TRBV7-8 and TRBJ1-1; no firm D call. The V end was cut by 5 bases, the J end by 1 base, with 14 bases between. From germline, CDR1 is SGHVS and CDR2 FQNEAQ. The CDR3 contains 15 residues. This CDR3 is CASSPRGPGNTEAFF. CDR3 bases: TGTGCCAGCAGCCCCCGTGGACCGGGGAACACTGAAGCTTTCTTT.

The chain has TRBV7-2 and TRBJ1-5; unclear D gene. The CDR3 covers 16 residues. The V end was cut by 1 base, the J end by 1 base, with 11 bases between. CDR1 and CDR2 from the germline V gene are SGHTA and FQGNSA. CDR3 nucleotide sequence: TGTGCCAGCAGCTTAGTAGGTGTCGTGAGCAATCAGCCCCAGCATTTT. This gives the protein CASSLVGVVSNQPQHF. Variable domain in full (rest from reference TRBV7-2 and TRBJ1-5): GAGVSQSPSNKVTEKGKDVELRCDPISGHTALYWYRQSLGQGLEFLIYFQGNSAPDKSGLPSDRFSAERTGGSVSTLTIQRTQQEDSAVYLCASSLVGVVSNQPQHFGDGTRLSIL.

The rearrangement links TRBV18 to TRBJ1-1; D remains ambiguous. V was clipped by 2 bases and J by 3 bases, with 10 bases between them. Germline assignment: CDR1 KGHSH and CDR2 LQKENI. The CDR3 runs 14 residues. This CDR3 is CASSPAGYHTEAFF. The CDR3 coding sequence is TGTGCCAGCTCACCAGCGGGGTATCACACTGAAGCTTTCTTT.

This clone was seen only once. V gene TRBV10-1 combines with J gene TRBJ2-1; D gene unclear. This CDR3 region has 15 residues. The germline gives CDR1 WNHNN, CDR2 SYGVQD (reference sequence). V was clipped by 6 bases and J by 9 bases, with 21 bases between them. The CDR3 spells CASSPPRAPPSEQFF. CDR3 nucleotides: TGCGCCAGCAGCCCGCCTAGGGCTCCCCCGAGTGAGCAGTTCTTC.

This clone was seen a single time. V gene TRBV6-1 combines with J gene TRBJ2-7, with 8 positions matching TRBD1. V shed 0 bases and J 1 base; nucleotides not matched to a gene: 8. This CDR3 is built from 17 residues. Germline loops: CDR1 MNHNS, CDR2 SASEGT. CDR3 amino acids: CASSEATFTGGSYEQYF. In DNA form, the CDR3 reads TGTGCCAGCAGTGAAGCGACGTTTACAGGGGGTTCCTACGAGCAGTACTTC.

The rearrangement joins TRBV10-3 to TRBJ1-4; TRBD1 matches 8 bases. Germline V gene sequence: CDR1 ENHRY, CDR2 SYGVKD. This CDR3 comprises 13 residues. The V segment lost 10 bases and the J segment 4 bases; nucleotides outside the gene matches: 5. For the CDR3, the DNA is TGTGCCACCGCGGACAGGGTTAATGAAAAACTGTTTTTT. As protein: CATADRVNEKLFF.

The genes are TRBV28 and TRBJ1-2; D may be TRBD1 (5 bases). V was trimmed by 4 bases and J by 6 bases, leaving 12 bases between them. The CDR3 spans 13 residues. CDR1 MDHEN and CDR2 SYDVKM come from the germline V gene. CDR3 in DNA: TGTGCCAGCAGTTGGCAGGGAAGTAATGGCTACACCTTC. Encoded protein: CASSWQGSNGYTF.

The chain has TRBV7-2 and TRBJ1-4; D is undetermined. V was clipped by 5 bases and J by 8 bases, with 12 bases between them. CDR3 length equals 13 residues. Per germline, CDR1 SGHTA and CDR2 FQGNSA. The chain's CDR3 is CASSPGFEEKLFF. CDR3 DNA sequence: TGTGCCAGCAGCCCTGGCTTTGAGGAAAAACTGTTTTTT. Full variable domain (outside the CDR3, taken from reference TRBV7-2 and TRBJ1-4): GAGVSQSPSNKVTEKGKDVELRCDPISGHTALYWYRQSLGQGLEFLIYFQGNSAPDKSGLPSDRFSAERTGGSVSTLTIQRTQQEDSAVYLCASSPGFEEKLFFGSGTQLSVL.

J is TRBJ1-2 and V is TRBV6-1, with D unresolved. The germline CDR1 and CDR2 sequences are MNHNS and SASEGT. This CDR3 has 16 amino acids. Trimming took 6 bases from V and 4 from J, leaving 21 bases between them. CDR3: CASRERPGAGAYGYTF. The CDR3, as DNA: TGTGCCAGCAGGGAAAGGCCCGGAGCGGGCGCCTATGGCTACACCTTC.

The gene calls are TRBV11-2 and TRBJ1-2; no definite D call. The CDR3 runs 16 residues. V shed 5 bases and J shed 0 bases, with 16 bases lying between them. Germline CDR1 is SGHAT and CDR2 is FQNNGV. This chain's CDR3 is CASSPNRVSANYGYTF. CDR3 DNA: TGTGCCAGCAGCCCGAACCGGGTCAGCGCTAACTATGGCTACACCTTC.

A single count supports this clone. The rearrangement links TRBV4-1 to TRBJ2-1, with a possible D match to TRBD1 (6 bases). Germline values: CDR1 MGHRA, CDR2 YSYEKL. The CDR3 is 18 residues long. Between the trimmed V and J ends, which lost 6 bases and 6 bases, there was a span of 27 bases. The CDR3 DNA sequence: TGCGCCAGCAGTTTCGGCGCGCGAAAACTCCGGGACACCAATGAGCAGTTCTTC. This codes for CASSFGARKLRDTNEQFF.

With respect to this clone: Other DNA sequences in the sample encode the same CDR3. The chain recombines TRBV5-1 with TRBJ2-3, with 10 bases aligning to TRBD2. The CDR3 loop spans 15 amino acids. The germline CDR1 and CDR2 sequences are SGHRS and YFSETQ. Trimming cost V 1 base and J 1 base; bases outside gene matches: 0. The CDR3 sequence is CASSLTSGGTDTQYF. The CDR3 nucleotides are TGCGCCAGCAGCTTGACTAGCGGGGGCACAGATACGCAGTATTTT.

The V call is TRBV7-8, the J call TRBJ2-3, with D possibly matching TRBD1 (6 bases). CDR3 length equals 15 residues. Trimming removed 5 bases at V and 2 bases at J, with 14 bases between. Germline values: CDR1 SGHVS, CDR2 FQNEAQ. This CDR3 reads CASSNRDTSTDTQYF. CDR3 DNA: TGTGCCAGCAGCAACCGGGACACGTCCACAGATACGCAGTATTTT.

The chain has TRBV5-4 and TRBJ2-2; D is unresolved. This CDR3 contains 15 residues. The V end was cut by 5 bases, the J end by 1 base, with 12 bases between. CDR1 and CDR2 from the germline V gene are SGHNT and YYREEE (reference sequence). CDR3 residues: CASRLASKNTGELFF. In DNA form, the CDR3 reads TGTGCCAGCAGACTCGCATCAAAGAACACCGGGGAGCTGTTTTTT.

This clone was seen a handful of times. J is TRBJ1-1 and V is TRBV2; 7 nucleotides agree with TRBD1. CDR1 is SNHLY, CDR2 FYNNEI, per germline. Trimming cost V 1 base and J 0 bases; bases outside gene matches: 5. CDR3 length equals 16 residues. Here the CDR3 DNA reads TGTGCCAGCAGTGAAGAGGGGGGGACAGTGAACACTGAAGCTTTCTTT. This translates into CASSEEGGTVNTEAFF.

The chain is built from TRBV6-6 and TRBJ2-7; D ambiguous. The CDR3 is 14 residues long. The V and J ends lost 3 bases and 5 bases respectively, with 14 bases between them. Germline CDR1 reads MNHNY; CDR2 reads SVGAGI (reference sequence). CDR3 in amino acids: CASSYSQVVDEQYF. The CDR3, as DNA: TGTGCCAGCAGTTATTCTCAGGTTGTGGACGAGCAGTACTTC.

The chain couples TRBV11-3 to TRBJ2-2; 7 positions agree with TRBD2. Germline CDR1 reads SGHNT; CDR2 reads YENEEA. The CDR3 is 14 residues long. Losses at the gene ends were 4 bases for V and 4 bases for J; bases not matched to a gene: 3. CDR3 protein: CASSSGLPTGELFF. The CDR3 coding sequence is TGTGCCAGCAGCTCGGGACTACCCACCGGGGAGCTGTTTTTT.